Listed below are T cell receptor beta chains from one sample, sequenced in a study of blood T cell repertoires in COVID-19. Here immunoSEQ multiplex PCR was the method, and the copy in TCRdb shows in-frame clones only, minus some. The sample has some 250,000 clones; about 68% are singletons. The sequencing sample was made of peripheral blood. The receptors were gathered from a woman older than 75 with acute or convalescent COVID-19. The CDR3 runs from the conserved cysteine through the conserved F or W. A D gene is named only where the DNA matches it firmly. Only some rows state a clone size, as once, few, many or a class for expanded clones.

>TRBJ2-3|NA|TRBD2|TRBV24-1
CATSDSQIAGADTQYF
TGTGCCACCAGTGATTCTCAGATAGCGGGCGCAGATACGCAGTATTTT
>TRBJ2-3|NA|NA|TRBV11-2
CASSFGGTSDTQYF
TGTGCCAGCAGCTTCGGCGGGACTTCGGATACGCAGTATTTT
>TRBJ1-6|NA|NA|TRBV5-1
CASSLDQGFYSPLHF
TGCGCCAGCAGCTTGGACCAGGGATTTTATTCACCCCTCCACTTT
>TRBJ2-1|NA|TRBD2|TRBV11-2
CASSSTSGRGEQFF
TGTGCCAGCAGCTCGACTAGCGGGAGGGGTGAGCAGTTCTTC
>TRBJ2-1|NA|NA|TRBV18
CASSPGQGSRNEQFF
TGTGCCAGCTCACCAGGGCAGGGATCGAGGAATGAGCAGTTCTTC
>TRBJ2-2|NA|NA|TRBV7-9
CASSFTGLRAGELFF
TGTGCCAGCAGCTTTACAGGGTTGCGAGCCGGGGAGCTGTTTTTT
>TRBJ1-5|once|NA|TRBV21-1
CAALGGGQPQHF
TGTGCCGCCCTAGGAGGGGGCCAGCCCCAGCATTTT
>TRBJ1-2|NA|NA|TRBV5-1
CASSLGSSGGGFDNGYTF
TGCGCCAGCAGCTTGGGAAGTTCAGGTGGGGGCTTTGACAATGGCTACACCTTC
>TRBJ2-3|NA|TRBD2|TRBV7-3
CASSLSLAADTQYF
TGTGCCAGCAGCTTATCGCTAGCGGCAGATACGCAGTATTTT
>TRBJ2-5|once|TRBD2|TRBV27
CASSWREGETQYF
TGTGCCAGCAGTTGGCGGGAGGGGGAGACCCAGTACTTC
>TRBJ2-5|once|TRBD2|TRBV6-5
CASRMGTSQETQYF
TGTGCCAGCAGGATGGGGACTAGTCAAGAGACCCAGTACTTC
>TRBJ1-1|NA|NA|TRBV6-6
CASRRTPIQTENTEAFF
TGTGCCAGCAGGCGAACCCCCATACAGACAGAGAACACTGAAGCTTTCTTT
>TRBJ1-1|many|NA|TRBV4-1
CASSQDRSTEAFF
TGCGCCAGCAGCCAAGATCGCAGCACTGAAGCTTTCTTT
>TRBJ1-1|NA|NA|TRBV4-3
CASSLGDTEAFF
TGCGCCAGCAGCCTCGGGGACACTGAAGCTTTCTTT
>TRBJ1-5|NA|TRBD1|TRBV2
CASSARDSFSNQPQHF
TGTGCCAGCAGTGCCCGGGACAGTTTTAGCAATCAGCCCCAGCATTTT
>TRBJ1-5|NA|TRBD1|TRBV5-1
CASSLGDRENQPQHF
TGCGCCAGCAGCTTGGGGGACAGGGAAAATCAGCCCCAGCATTTT
>TRBJ2-1|NA|TRBD2|TRBV4-1
CASSLKTSDTYNEQFF
TGCGCCAGCAGCCTCAAGACTAGCGACACCTACAATGAGCAGTTCTTC
>TRBJ2-3|few|TRBD2|TRBV11-3
CASSPGTSGGAITDTQYF
TGTGCCAGCAGCCCCGGGACTAGCGGGGGGGCTATCACAGATACGCAGTATTTT
>TRBJ1-4|NA|TRBD1|TRBV4-3
CASSQDFARGQFGTNEKLFF
TGCGCCAGCAGCCAAGATTTCGCCAGGGGGCAATTCGGGACTAATGAAAAACTGTTTTTT
>TRBJ2-5|few|TRBD2|TRBV3-1/TRBV3-2
CASSLRTSGSGETQYF
TGTGCCAGCAGCCTTCGGACTAGCGGGAGCGGCGAGACCCAGTACTTC
>TRBJ1-6|few|NA|TRBV13
CASSLQGPNSPLHF
TGTGCCAGCAGCTTACAGGGCCCTAATTCACCCCTCCACTTT